The rows below give T cell receptor beta chains drawn from one sample of a study of technical replicates of blood from a handful of donors. The method was immunoSEQ multiplex PCR; TCRdb's version includes in-frame clones alone and lacks a portion of them. This table has fewer than 90,000 clones, 85% to 95% appearing once. Sequenced: T cells isolated from PBMCs. The origin of the receptors is a human donor in good health. CDR3s include the opening cysteine and the closing phenylalanine or tryptophan. A D gene is named only where the DNA matches it firmly. Only part of the rows carry a size: once, few, many, or a class if the clone is expanded.

d_call j_call clone_size v_call cdr3_nt cdr3_aa
- TRBJ2-1 - TRBV7-6 TGTGCCAGCAGCTTAAGCGGATTCTCCTACAATGAGCAGTTCTTC CASSLSGFSYNEQFF
- TRBJ2-1 few TRBV18 TGTGCCAGCTCACGATCGGGACTTTCCGGCAATGAGCAGTTCTTC CASSRSGLSGNEQFF
TRBD2 TRBJ2-7 once TRBV18 TGTGCCAGCTCCCTCTTCCAACCTAGCGGGGGGTTCGAGCAGTACTTC CASSLFQPSGGFEQYF
- TRBJ1-2 - TRBV9 TGTGCCAGCAGCCGTATAGGACAGCTCTATGGCTACACCTTC CASSRIGQLYGYTF
- TRBJ2-5 - TRBV11-2 TGTGCCAGCAGCTTACCGGGGGGCTTTGAGACCCAGTACTTC CASSLPGGFETQYF
- TRBJ1-2 - TRBV30 TGTGCCTGGAGTGTAAGGGGTCACTATGGCTACACCTTC CAWSVRGHYGYTF
TRBD2 TRBJ2-1 - TRBV5-1 TGCGCCAGCAGCCCCGGAACTAGCGGGGGGATATACAATGAGCAGTTCTTC CASSPGTSGGIYNEQFF
TRBD1 TRBJ2-7 - TRBV5-4 TGTGCCAGCAGCGTATGGGACAGGAGCACCTACGAGCAGTACTTC CASSVWDRSTYEQYF
- TRBJ2-7 - TRBV6-5 TGTGCCAGCAGTTACGGTCCCCCCAGGGAATCCTACGAGCAGTACTTC CASSYGPPRESYEQYF
- TRBJ2-7 - TRBV2 TGTGCCAGCAGTACCGAGTACAGGGTGGTGGACGAGCAGTACTTC CASSTEYRVVDEQYF
TRBD2 TRBJ2-2 - TRBV7-3 TGTGCCAGCAGCATTAGCGGGGTTAACACCGGGGAGCTGTTTTTT CASSISGVNTGELFF
TRBD2 TRBJ2-1 - TRBV4-2 TGTGCCAGCAGCCCCCGGGGGGGCGACCGTCGGAATGAGCAGTTCTTC CASSPRGGDRRNEQFF
- TRBJ2-3 - TRBV4-1 TGCGCCAGCAGCCAAGAACGGGATACGCAGTATTTT CASSQERDTQYF
TRBD1 TRBJ1-1 - TRBV5-6 TGTGCCAGCAGCTTGTGGGACAGGGAAGAAGCTTTCTTT CASSLWDREEAFF
- TRBJ2-7 - TRBV5-4 TGTGCCAGCAGCTCGGAGCTACTAACCTACGAGCAGTACTTC CASSSELLTYEQYF
TRBD2 TRBJ2-2 once TRBV28 TGTGCCAGCAGTTTATGGGGACTAGCGGGAGTAAGCACCGGGGAGCTGTTTTTT CASSLWGLAGVSTGELFF
TRBD2 TRBJ2-5 once TRBV10-3 TGTGCCATCAGTGAGAGTGGGGCTAGCGGGGGGCGTCAAGAGACCCAGTACTTC CAISESGASGGRQETQYF
- TRBJ1-4 - TRBV7-9 TGTGCCAGCAGCTTAGTAGGATCGGGGGTTCTCGGTGAAAAACTGTTTTTT CASSLVGSGVLGEKLFF
TRBD2 TRBJ2-1 - TRBV7-6 TGTGCCAGCAGCCCTTGGGCGGGGGGCAATGAGCAGTTCTTC CASSPWAGGNEQFF
- TRBJ2-4 - TRBV19 TGTGCCAGTAGCCCAGGGGTCCAGGCCAAAAACATTCAGTACTTC CASSPGVQAKNIQYF
- TRBJ2-5 - TRBV7-9 TGTGCCAGCAGCTTAGATCTAGGAGAGACCCAGTACTTC CASSLDLGETQYF
- TRBJ1-2 - TRBV27 TGTGCCAGCAGTTCCTACAGGGCCTATGGCTACACCTTC CASSSYRAYGYTF
TRBD1 TRBJ1-3 once TRBV28 TGTGCCAGCAGTTTGGGTGCCGGGACAGGGTACTTAGTGGGCACCATATATTTT CASSLGAGTGYLVGTIYF
TRBD2 TRBJ2-4 - TRBV7-6 TGTGCCAGCAGCGGGCTAGCGGGAGAAATTTCGAACATTCAGTACTTC CASSGLAGEISNIQYF
TRBD1 TRBJ2-7 - TRBV9 TGTGCCAGCAGCGTGGGGTCCGGGACAGGGAGTTACGAGCAGTACTTC CASSVGSGTGSYEQYF
- TRBJ1-1 - TRBV27 TGTGCCAGCAGTTTGCGGGAAATGGGAAGAACTGAAGCTTTCTTT CASSLREMGRTEAFF
- TRBJ2-2 - TRBV27 TGTGCCAGCAGTGGGGGCGGAACGAACACCGGGGAGCTGTTTTTT CASSGGGTNTGELFF
- TRBJ2-2 - TRBV19 TGTGCCAGTAGTATTTTCGGGGGTGCAATGGCCGGGGAGCTGTTTTTT CASSIFGGAMAGELFF
TRBD1 TRBJ1-1 few TRBV6-4 TGTGCCAGCAGTGCGGCAGGGACAGGGAGCCCTGAAGCTTTCTTT CASSAAGTGSPEAFF
- TRBJ2-7 - TRBV4-2 TGTGCCAGCAGCCAAGAACTTGACTACGAGCAGTACTTC CASSQELDYEQYF
TRBD2 TRBJ2-5 - TRBV12-5 TGTGCTAGTGGTTTGGTAACAATCGGGGGGTCGGCCCCGAGGACCCAGTACTTC CASGLVTIGGSAPRTQYF
- TRBJ1-2 - TRBV6-6 TGTGCCAGCACCCTTACAACGTCACAGGGCCAGGGCTACACCTTC CASTLTTSQGQGYTF
- TRBJ1-1 once TRBV7-8 TGTGCCAGCAGCCCCCCCCCTTGGCAGATCATGAACACTGAAGCTTTCTTT CASSPPPWQIMNTEAFF
- TRBJ2-2 - TRBV5-6 TGTGCCAGCAGCTTGGGAGACACCGGGGAGCTGTTTTTT CASSLGDTGELFF
TRBD1 TRBJ1-1 - TRBV27 TGTGCCAGCAGTTTGGGGACAGGGGGCAACACTGAAGCTTTCTTT CASSLGTGGNTEAFF
- TRBJ2-4 - TRBV6-6 TGTGCCAGCAGTCCCTCTGCGGGGGCCAAAAACATTCAGTACTTC CASSPSAGAKNIQYF
TRBD1 TRBJ2-5 - TRBV10-3 TGTGCCATCAGTGGGCCGGACAGGCGGCTAGAGACCCAGTACTTC CAISGPDRRLETQYF
TRBD2 TRBJ2-7 - TRBV6-5 TGTGCCAGCAGTACTAGCGGGGGTCATACCTACGAGCAGTACTTC CASSTSGGHTYEQYF
- TRBJ2-2 - TRBV27 TGTGCCAGCAGCGGACAGACGAACACCGGGGAGCTGTTTTTT CASSGQTNTGELFF
- TRBJ1-1 - TRBV5-1 TGCGCCAGCAGCTCCAGACAAATGAACACTGAAGCTTTCTTT CASSSRQMNTEAFF
- TRBJ2-6 - TRBV10-2 TGCGCCAGCAGCTGGGGCGGTGGGGCCAACGTCCTGACTTTC CASSWGGGANVLTF
- TRBJ2-5 - TRBV18 TGTGCCAGCTCGTCGGGTGCAGGAGGAGAGACCCAGTACTTC CASSSGAGGETQYF
TRBD1 TRBJ2-2 - TRBV6-1 TGTGCCAGCAGTGAATTCGGACAGGGATTAACCGGGGAGCTGTTTTTT CASSEFGQGLTGELFF
- TRBJ2-3 - TRBV9 TGTGCCAGCAGCGTAGAACATATACAAGATACGCAGTATTTT CASSVEHIQDTQYF
- TRBJ1-4 - TRBV19 TGTGCCAGTAGAGGATGGACAAGCTATAATGAAAAACTGTTTTTT CASRGWTSYNEKLFF
TRBD2 TRBJ2-1 - TRBV11-2 TGTGCCAGCAGCTTAGGTCTAGCGGAGGCGAATGAGCAGTTCTTC CASSLGLAEANEQFF
TRBD1 TRBJ1-2 - TRBV7-9 TGTGCCAGCAGCACCCCAGACAGGGTGGAGAATGGCTACACCTTC CASSTPDRVENGYTF
- TRBJ2-6 - TRBV10-2 TGCGCCAGCCGGGGGGCGGCAAGGGGGTCTGGGGCCAACGTCCTGACTTTC CASRGAARGSGANVLTF
- TRBJ2-7 - TRBV6-1 TGTGCCAGCATATCAAGGGGCTCCTACGAGCAGTACTTC CASISRGSYEQYF
TRBD2 TRBJ2-1 - TRBV5-4 TGTGCCAGCAGCCCTCCTAGCGGGGGTAAAAATGAGCAGTTCTTC CASSPPSGGKNEQFF
TRBD2 TRBJ2-1 - TRBV7-6 TGTGCCAGCAGCTTGAGAGCGGGAGTAGGAAATGAGCAGTTCTTC CASSLRAGVGNEQFF
- TRBJ2-7 - TRBV19 TGTGCCAGTAGCAGCCTAGACGAGGCCTACTACGAGCAGTACTTC CASSSLDEAYYEQYF
TRBD2 TRBJ2-5 - TRBV11-3 TGTGCCAGCAGCTCGCTAAGCTCAACCATACTAGCGGGGGAAGAGACCCAGTACTTC CASSSLSSTILAGEETQYF
- TRBJ1-1 - TRBV9 TGTGCCAGCAGCCTGCAGGAGTTAGGGGTAGCCACTGAAGCTTTCTTT CASSLQELGVATEAFF
TRBD2 TRBJ2-1 - TRBV27 TGTGCCAGCAGTTTATATGGGGCAGCTAGCGGCAATGAGCAGTTCTTC CASSLYGAASGNEQFF
- TRBJ1-4 - TRBV27 TGTGCCAGCAGCCCAGGGTGGTCCCCTGAAGTACTGTTTTTT CASSPGWSPEVLFF
- TRBJ1-1 few TRBV5-1 TGCGCCAGCAGCCTTAGGGGGACTGAAGCTTTCTTT CASSLRGTEAFF